The TCR beta chain under discussion was sequenced for a study of T cells in Graves' hyperthyroidism and ophthalmopathy. Deletions cut 6 bases from V and 3 bases from J, with 11 bases between. The CDR3 totals 13 residues. Per the germline V gene, CDR1 is ENHRY and CDR2 is SYGVKD. Stability of Graves' hyperthyroidism was defined as absent ophthalmopathy progression within 18 months. On the basis of clinical symptoms, serum thyroxine and TRAb, thyroid ultrasound and orbital computed tomography, diagnoses were made. The source of the PBMCs was over 8.5 ml of fresh peripheral blood. TCR beta CDR3 region amplification was performed from RNA transcripts. Carried out on the TCR CDR3, a first-round RT-PCR used the HTBI primer set. TCRdb recomputed calls from the multiplex PCR reads with MiXCR, one row per CDR3 protein. This sample has about 720,000 distinct CDR3 sequences, with roughly 15% found just once. Comment on this clonotype: What it binds is not known.

Findings and caveats of the study: Researchers found most expanded thyroid clonotypes above 0.001 in blood as well.

The genes are TRBV10-3 and TRBJ1-1, with D perhaps matching TRBD1 (6 bases). The clonotype comes from a man between 18 and 29 years old with Graves' hyperthyroidism. The sample comprised blood. The DNA for the CDR3 is TGTGCCATCAGAACACGACAGGACACTGAAGCTTTCTTT. It encodes CAIRTRQDTEAFF.